Listed here are 25 T cell receptor beta chains from one sample, sequenced in a study of blood T cell repertoires in COVID-19. Produced via immunoSEQ multiplex PCR; TCRdb's table is partial and in-frame only. Of over 65,000 clones listed, around four fifths are singletons. The sequencing sample was made of peripheral blood. The receptor set was obtained from a man older than 75 with active or convalescent COVID-19.

J is TRBJ1-4 and V is TRBV7-2; 8 bases align to TRBD1. The germline V gene encodes CDR1 SGHTA and CDR2 FQGNSA. V gave up 2 bases and J gave up 6 bases; unmatched junction bases: 8. The CDR3 covers 16 residues. This chain's CDR3 is CASSLSRRGLDEKLFF. CDR3 DNA sequence: TGTGCCAGCAGCTTATCCCGCAGGGGGCTTGATGAAAAACTGTTTTTT.

The chain couples TRBV6-5 to TRBJ1-4; D remains unclear. Per germline, CDR1 MNHEY and CDR2 SVGAGI. V was trimmed by 6 bases and J by 7 bases, leaving 15 bases between them. The CDR3 has 14 amino acids. The CDR3 nucleotides read TGTGCCAGCAGCCCCTGGAGGGTTGGTGAAAAACTGTTTTTT. This codes for CASSPWRVGEKLFF.

The chain employs TRBV28 and TRBJ2-3, with 8 bases that match TRBD2. Germline CDR1 reads MDHEN; CDR2 reads SYDVKM. V lost 6 bases, J lost 1 base, and 6 bases stayed unmatched. The CDR3 is 15 amino acids. CDR3 amino acids: CASRAGGAGTDTQYF. CDR3 nucleotides: TGTGCCAGCAGGGCCGGGGGGGCTGGCACAGATACGCAGTATTTT.

This clone appeared once. V usage is TRBV5-6 and J usage is TRBJ2-1; D is unclear. With 0 bases removed from V and 2 bases from J, the gap between germline ends came to 9 bases. CDR3 length equals 15 residues. Germline V gives CDR1 SGHDT, CDR2 YYEEEE. CDR3 loop: CASSLVSAAYNEQFF. CDR3 coding DNA: TGTGCCAGCAGCTTGGTTTCCGCGGCCTACAATGAGCAGTTCTTC.

The DNA for the CDR3 is TGTGCCAGCAGCTTAGACCCCCCCCTAAATTCACCCCTCCACTTT. Its translation is CASSLDPPLNSPLHF. J is TRBJ1-6 and V is TRBV7-2; D is uncertain. Trimming took off 1 base at V and 7 bases at J, with 11 bases between the two ends. The CDR3 loop spans 15 amino acids. CDR1 and CDR2 from the germline V gene are SGHTA and FQGNSA.

The genes are TRBV28 and TRBJ1-1; 10 bases line up with TRBD1. The CDR3 loop spans 16 amino acids. V shed 5 bases and J 5 bases; nucleotides not matched to a gene: 11. Germline values: CDR1 MDHEN, CDR2 SYDVKM. The chain's CDR3 is CASSPAGTGARTEAFF. In nucleotides, the CDR3 is TGTGCCAGCAGTCCCGCCGGGACAGGGGCGCGTACTGAAGCTTTCTTT.

The CDR3 spells CASSDGSGGGLSEQFF. The CDR3 region has the DNA TGCGCCAGCAGTGATGGCTCGGGGGGCGGTTTATCTGAGCAGTTCTTC. The V and J genes are TRBV10-1 and TRBJ2-1; D perhaps matches TRBD2 (7 bases). From germline, CDR1 is WNHNN and CDR2 SYGVQD (reference sequence). The CDR3 is made up of 16 amino acids. Trimming took 3 bases from V and 9 from J, leaving 21 bases between them.

This chain connects TRBV18 to TRBJ1-4; the D gene is possibly TRBD1 (5 bases). CDR1 KGHSH and CDR2 LQKENI come from the germline V gene. CDR3 size: 14 residues. Trimming took off 5 bases at V and 5 bases at J, with 12 bases between the two ends. As DNA, the CDR3 is TGTGCCAGCTCATCCCAGGGCCAGAATGAAAAACTGTTTTTT. Translating gives CASSSQGQNEKLFF. Full variable domain (outside the CDR3, taken from reference TRBV18 and TRBJ1-4): NAGVMQNPRHLVRRRGQEARLRCSPMKGHSHVYWYRQLPEEGLKFMVYLQKENIIDESGMPKERFSAEFPKEGPSILRIQQVVRGDSAAYFCASSSQGQNEKLFFGSGTQLSVL.

The chain recombines TRBV2 with TRBJ2-2; TRBD1 aligns across 10 bases. Germline CDR1 SNHLY, CDR2 FYNNEI. This CDR3 region has 15 residues. V was clipped by 6 bases and J by 6 bases; unmatched bases: 7. DNA of the CDR3: TGTGCCAGCAGCCTGGGACAGGGGAGAGCCGGGGAGCTGTTTTTT. Its protein product is CASSLGQGRAGELFF.

The gene calls are TRBV30 and TRBJ1-5; the D is unclear. Germline loops: CDR1 GTSNPN, CDR2 SVGIG (reference sequence). Between the trimmed V and J ends, which lost 3 bases and 6 bases, there was a span of 15 bases. The CDR3 loop spans 14 amino acids. Here the CDR3 DNA reads TGTGCCTGGAGAGGTACGGGGTCTGCTCAGCCCCAGCATTTT. This encodes CAWRGTGSAQPQHF.

The V call is TRBV19, the J call TRBJ1-2; D remains unclear. Germline loops: CDR1 LNHDA, CDR2 SQIVND (reference sequence). The CDR3 totals 13 residues. V lost 6 bases, J lost 8 bases, and 16 bases lay in between. The CDR3 is CASSGLALAGYTF. The DNA for the CDR3 is TGTGCCAGTAGCGGCCTAGCCTTGGCGGGCTACACCTTC.

This rearrangement joins TRBV15 to TRBJ1-6; D unresolved. The CDR3 contains 13 residues. V lost 7 bases, J lost 4 bases, and 8 bases lay in between. The germline gives CDR1 LNHNV, CDR2 YYDKDF (reference sequence). CDR3 sequence: CATTRDYNSPLHF. CDR3 nucleotides: TGTGCCACCACGCGCGATTATAATTCACCCCTCCACTTT.

This clone showed up just a few times. J is TRBJ2-1 and V is TRBV7-9; 8 bases are shared with TRBD1. The trim removed 5 bases at V and 7 bases at J, leaving 10 bases unmatched. CDR1 is SEHNR, CDR2 FQNEAQ, per germline (reference sequence). The CDR3 is 15 amino acids. The CDR3 loop reads CASSPGTGVENEQFF. The CDR3 nucleotides read TGTGCCAGCAGCCCCGGGACAGGCGTTGAGAATGAGCAGTTCTTC. Filled out from reference TRBV7-9 and TRBJ2-1, the complete variable domain reads DTGVSQNPRHKITKRGQNVTFRCDPISEHNRLYWYRQTLGQGPEFLTYFQNEAQLEKSRLLSDRFSAERPKGSFSTLEIQRTEQGDSAMYLCASSPGTGVENEQFFGPGTRLTVL.

CDR3 loop: CASSPKGQSSGNTIYF. The CDR3 DNA follows: TGTGCCAGCTCACCTAAGGGACAGAGCTCTGGAAACACCATATATTTT. The gene calls are TRBV18 and TRBJ1-3, with TRBD1 matching 7 bases. Germline V CDR1 and CDR2: KGHSH, LQKENI. The V gene end was trimmed by 3 bases and the J gene end by 0 bases; junction bases not matched to a gene: 5. CDR3 length: 16 amino acids.

The V gene is TRBV6-5, the J gene TRBJ1-2; D is unresolved. Trimming stripped 6 bases from V and 8 bases from J, with 19 bases between. The CDR3 runs 14 residues. The germline gives CDR1 MNHEY, CDR2 SVGAGI. CDR3 residues: CASSALGGQLGYTF. The DNA of the CDR3 is TGTGCCAGCAGCGCACTCGGCGGGCAATTGGGCTACACCTTC.

The chain joins TRBV20-1 to TRBJ2-5; the D gene is possibly TRBD2 (5 bases). Trimming removed 3 bases from V and 2 bases from J, with 13 bases in between. The CDR3 totals 14 residues. Germline CDR1 and CDR2: DFQATT and SNEGSKA (reference sequence). CDR3 sequence reads: CSASPPRGQETQYF. The DNA of the CDR3 is TGCAGTGCTAGTCCGCCCCGGGGACAAGAGACCCAGTACTTC.

The gene calls are TRBV18 and TRBJ2-7, with D perhaps TRBD1 (5 bases). V lost 0 bases and J 9 bases, leaving 12 bases between the germline ends. Germline V gene data show CDR1 as KGHSH and CDR2 as LQKENI. This CDR3 is 13 amino acids long. CDR3 coding DNA: TGTGCCAGCTCACCACCGTCCAGGGTGCGGCAGTACGTC. It translates to CASSPPSRVRQYV.

The gene calls are TRBV3-1 (or the pseudogene TRBV3-2) and TRBJ1-2, with 7 bases matching TRBD1. CDR1 and CDR2 from the germline V gene are LGHDT and YNNKEL (reference sequence). The ends lost 8 bases at V and 8 bases at J; junction bases unmatched: 8. This CDR3 contains 12 residues. The CDR3 bases are TGTGCCAGCTCCAAGACAGGGAACGGCTACACCTTC. Its protein product is CASSKTGNGYTF.

The J gene is TRBJ1-4, the V gene TRBV11-2; no reliable D call. CDR1 is SGHAT and CDR2 is FQNNGV in the germline V gene. There are 13 residues in the CDR3. The V and J ends lost 1 base and 6 bases respectively, with 6 bases between them. The CDR3 is CASSLGRDEKLFF. In nucleotides, the CDR3 is TGTGCCAGCAGCTTAGGACGGGATGAAAAACTGTTTTTT.

The chain couples TRBV6-5 to TRBJ1-2; no definite D call. The CDR3 has 13 amino acids. In germline, CDR1 is MNHEY, CDR2 SVGAGI. CDR3 sequence (DNA): TGTGCTACGACACGGGGAGTAGGGTATGGCTACACCTTC. This encodes CATTRGVGYGYTF.

The V call is TRBV11-2, the J call TRBJ2-5, with D unresolved. This CDR3 is built from 14 residues. The V and J ends lost 1 base and 2 bases respectively, with 8 bases between them. CDR1 and CDR2 from the germline V gene are SGHAT and FQNNGV. This CDR3 is CASSLGMAQETQYF. The DNA of the CDR3 is TGTGCCAGCAGCTTAGGTATGGCTCAAGAGACCCAGTACTTC.

The table lists this clone with a count of one. This rearrangement joins TRBV30 to TRBJ1-1, with D unresolved. With 4 bases removed from V and 2 bases from J, the gap between germline ends came to 11 bases. Germline V gene lookup returns CDR1 GTSNPN and CDR2 SVGIG (reference sequence). This CDR3 region has 13 residues. CDR3: CAWTATGNTEAFF. CDR3 in DNA: TGTGCCTGGACTGCGACGGGAAACACTGAAGCTTTCTTT. Full variable domain (outside the CDR3, taken from reference TRBV30 and TRBJ1-1): SQTIHQWPATLVQPVGSPLSLECTVEGTSNPNLYWYRQAAGRGLQLLFYSVGIGQISSEVPQNLSASRPQDRQFILSSKKLLLSDSGFYLCAWTATGNTEAFFGQGTRLTVV.

The chain combines TRBV3-1 (or the pseudogene TRBV3-2) with TRBJ1-1, with 9 positions matching TRBD1. The germline V gene encodes CDR1 LGHDT and CDR2 YNNKEL (reference sequence). The J segment lost 8 bases and the V segment lost 3 bases, leaving 4 bases of the junction unmatched. The CDR3 loop spans 13 amino acids. The CDR3 sequence: CASSQGQGLEAFF. CDR3 in DNA: TGTGCCAGCAGCCAGGGACAGGGTCTGGAAGCTTTCTTT.

CDR3: CAISYRENGELFF. CDR3 DNA: TGTGCCATCAGTTATCGGGAAAACGGAGAACTGTTTTTT. The chain has TRBV10-3 and TRBJ1-4; D gene unclear. This CDR3 is built from 13 residues. The V gene lost 5 bases and the J gene lost 12 bases, with 16 bases spanning the gap. Germline V lookup: CDR1 ENHRY, CDR2 SYGVKD.

This chain uses TRBV24-1 with TRBJ1-3, with TRBD1 matching 8 bases. This CDR3 comprises 15 residues. V lost 7 bases, J lost 0 bases, and 4 bases stayed unmatched. Germline values: CDR1 KGHDR, CDR2 SFDVKD. CDR3 bases: TGTGCCACCAGGTGGACAGGGAGCTCTGGAAACACCATATATTTT. This gives the protein CATRWTGSSGNTIYF.